This entry lists 18 T cell receptor beta chains sequenced from one sample in a study of cytomegalovirus exposure and HLA in healthy donors. Profiling relied on immunoSEQ multiplex PCR, and the TCRdb table lists in-frame clones only, not all of them. The top ten hold approximately 1% of the sample, which has under 350,000 clones, 65% to 90% seen once. The sequenced sample consisted of PBMCs. The receptor set was obtained from a woman between 18 and 30 years old in good health and CMV-seronegative.

CDR3 coding DNA: TGTGCCAGCAGTTTATACGGACTAGCGGGAGGCGGGGAGCAGTACTTC. Its translation is CASSLYGLAGGGEQYF. V is TRBV27 and J is TRBJ2-7, with 14 bases that match TRBD2. V lost 1 base to trimming and J lost 7 bases; unmatched junction nucleotides: 6. The germline V gene encodes CDR1 MNHEY and CDR2 SMNVEV (reference sequence). This CDR3 spans 16 amino acids.

This clone turned up a few times. V and J are TRBV6-5 and TRBJ1-2; a possible D gene is TRBD1 (5 bases). The CDR3 has 16 amino acids. The V gene lost 2 bases and the J gene lost 7 bases, with 20 bases spanning the gap. Germline V CDR1 and CDR2: MNHEY, SVGAGI. The CDR3 reads CASSYVGGTPHAGYTF. In DNA, the CDR3 is TGTGCCAGCAGTTACGTGGGGGGGACTCCCCATGCTGGCTACACCTTC.

The chain recombines TRBV5-1 with TRBJ1-1, with D tentatively TRBD1 (6 bases). The V end lost 0 bases, the J end lost 1 base, and 16 bases lay between the germline ends. Per germline, CDR1 SGHRS and CDR2 YFSETQ. The CDR3 is 17 residues long. CDR3 coding DNA: TGCGCCAGCAGCTTGGCATTCGTGACAGGATCGAACACTGAAGCTTTCTTT. Protein sequence: CASSLAFVTGSNTEAFF.

This chain links TRBV5-1 with TRBJ2-1; 8 bases agree with TRBD2. Per germline, CDR1 SGHRS and CDR2 YFSETQ. V shed 2 bases and J 6 bases; nucleotides not matched to a gene: 10. This CDR3 is 16 amino acids long. This chain's CDR3 is CASSFPPSGGVNEQFF. As DNA, the CDR3 is TGCGCCAGCAGCTTTCCTCCCAGCGGGGGAGTCAATGAGCAGTTCTTC.

This chain links TRBV29-1 with TRBJ1-3; D is unresolved. Trimming pared 6 bases from V and 3 bases from J, leaving 6 bases between. Looked up from germline, CDR1 is SQVTM and CDR2 is ANQGSEA. The CDR3 spans 11 residues. In DNA form, the CDR3 reads TGCAGCGTCCACAGTGGAAACACCATATATTTT. The encoded protein is CSVHSGNTIYF.

This rearrangement joins TRBV6-6 to TRBJ1-2, with 7 bases matching TRBD1. The CDR3 covers 14 residues. After removal of 5 bases from V and 8 bases from J, the junction contained 11 bases not matched to a gene. Germline V gives CDR1 MNHNY, CDR2 SVGAGI (reference sequence). Here the CDR3 DNA reads TGTGCCAGCAGTACCCCTGACAGGGACGGAGGCTACACCTTC. As protein: CASSTPDRDGGYTF.

This clone was counted a single time. This chain uses TRBV10-1 with TRBJ2-3, with 12 bases that match TRBD2. Germline CDR1 is WNHNN and CDR2 is SYGVQD (reference sequence). This CDR3 is 18 amino acids long. Trimming at V came to 0 bases and at J to 2 bases, leaving 6 bases not matched to a gene. The DNA of the CDR3 is TGCGCCAGCAGTGAGTCTGTAACTAGCGGGGGGTCCACAGATACGCAGTATTTT. Translating gives CASSESVTSGGSTDTQYF.

The chain couples TRBV4-3 to TRBJ2-3, with D possibly TRBD2 on 6 matching bases. Germline-derived CDR1 and CDR2 are LGHNA and YSLEER. Between the trimmed V and J ends, which lost 6 bases and 1 base, there was a span of 17 bases. The CDR3 sequence is 16 residues long. CDR3 residues: CASRPQAGLGTDTQYF. The DNA for the CDR3 is TGCGCCAGCAGACCTCAGGCGGGGTTGGGCACAGATACGCAGTATTTT.

The gene calls are TRBV6-5 and TRBJ2-7; D is undetermined. The CDR3 is made up of 12 amino acids. Germline CDR1 is MNHEY and CDR2 is SVGAGI. V lost 6 bases to trimming and J lost 1 base, with 7 bases between them. The CDR3 DNA reads TGTGCCAGCAGGACACAATCCTACGAGCAGTACTTC. Translating gives CASRTQSYEQYF.

The genes are TRBV7-9 and TRBJ2-7; 7 positions agree with TRBD2. Trimming took 8 bases from V and 0 from J; bases not matched to a gene: 7. The CDR3 is 14 residues long. From germline, CDR1 is SEHNR and CDR2 FQNEAQ (reference sequence). In DNA form, the CDR3 reads TGTGCCAGCTCCCTAGCGGCTAGCTCCTACGAGCAGTACTTC. It encodes CASSLAASSYEQYF.

This chain joins TRBV30 and TRBJ2-2; 7 nucleotides match TRBD2. The J segment lost 7 bases and the V segment lost 4 bases, leaving 12 bases of the junction unmatched. The CDR3 extends over 15 amino acids. In germline, CDR1 is GTSNPN, CDR2 SVGIG (reference sequence). Written as DNA, the CDR3 is TGTGCCTGGAACCTTCGCGGGAGCGGTTTCGGGGAGCTGTTTTTT. It is translated as CAWNLRGSGFGELFF.

The V gene is TRBV30, the J gene TRBJ1-4, with a weak D call TRBD1 (6 bases). Germline V gene lookup returns CDR1 GTSNPN and CDR2 SVGIG (reference sequence). V lost 3 bases, J lost 7 bases, and 9 bases lay in between. This CDR3 has 12 residues. As DNA, the CDR3 is TGTGCCTGGAGAATGGGGGCTGAAAAACTGTTTTTT. Its translation: CAWRMGAEKLFF.

In the case of this clone: Other DNA sequences of this sample code for an identical CDR3. V and J are TRBV6-5 and TRBJ1-5; D unresolved. CDR3 length: 13 residues. With 0 bases removed from V and 5 bases from J, the gap between germline ends came to 5 bases. The germline V gene encodes CDR1 MNHEY and CDR2 SVGAGI. CDR3 sequence reads: CASSYSRDQPQHF. DNA of the CDR3: TGTGCCAGCAGTTACTCGAGAGATCAGCCCCAGCATTTT.

V gene TRBV6-1 combines with J gene TRBJ2-7; the D gene is possibly TRBD2 (5 bases). The V gene lost 6 bases and the J gene lost 12 bases, with 24 bases spanning the gap. The germline CDR1 and CDR2 sequences are MNHNS and SASEGT. The CDR3 extends over 14 amino acids. CDR3 loop: CASSNHPAPGDPYF. The CDR3 DNA reads as TGTGCCAGCAGCAACCACCCGGCCCCCGGGGATCCGTACTTC.

The chain links TRBV7-2 to TRBJ1-2; 7 positions agree with TRBD1. In germline, CDR1 is SGHTA, CDR2 FQGNSA. The CDR3 is 15 residues long. The J segment lost 0 bases and the V segment lost 4 bases, leaving 5 bases of the junction unmatched. DNA for the CDR3: TGTGCCAGCAGCTCAGACAGGGCCTCTAACTATGGCTACACCTTC. The encoded protein is CASSSDRASNYGYTF.

The rearrangement uses TRBV6-5 and TRBJ1-4, with 7 bases aligning to TRBD1. The CDR3 totals 15 residues. V lost 2 bases and J lost 3; bases outside the gene matches: 3. Germline values: CDR1 MNHEY, CDR2 SVGAGI. As DNA, the CDR3 is TGTGCCAGCAGTTACGACAGGGAGGCTAATGAAAAACTGTTTTTT. Translation: CASSYDREANEKLFF.

V and J are TRBV25-1 and TRBJ2-5; 9 nucleotides align to TRBD1. CDR1 is MGHDK, CDR2 SYGVNS, per germline. Trimming removed 4 bases from V and 4 bases from J; junction bases left unmatched: 7. The CDR3 is made up of 15 amino acids. The CDR3 sequence: CASSAGTGSGETQYF. The DNA for the CDR3 is TGTGCCAGCAGTGCCGGGACAGGGAGCGGAGAGACCCAGTACTTC.

This clone was recorded once. The gene calls are TRBV2 and TRBJ1-1; 7 bases map to TRBD1. Germline lookup yields CDR1 SNHLY and CDR2 FYNNEI. This CDR3 comprises 14 residues. J gave up 0 bases and V 10 bases, and 8 bases lay outside the gene matches. In nucleotides, the CDR3 is TGTGCCAACAAAGGGGGCACGTTGAACACTGAAGCTTTCTTT. Translating it yields CANKGGTLNTEAFF.